The entry that follows covers one T cell receptor beta chain sequence. This entry comes from a study of control samples from healthy donors and cancer patients. Per germline, CDR1 SGHRS and CDR2 YFSETQ. V lost 1 base and J lost 4, with 8 bases in between. The CDR3 consists of 13 residues. Sequencing used immunoSEQ multiplex PCR; TCRdb keeps in-frame clones, though not all of them. Here the sample spans approximately 100,000 clones, roughly four fifths being singletons. This sequence joins TRBV5-1 and TRBJ1-1, with D uncertain. The sample was blood. The receptor was isolated from a man aged 60 to 69 in good health. The CDR3 reads CASSLYEGTEAFF. The CDR3 DNA reads TGCGCCAGCAGCTTGTATGAGGGCACTGAAGCTTTCTTT.